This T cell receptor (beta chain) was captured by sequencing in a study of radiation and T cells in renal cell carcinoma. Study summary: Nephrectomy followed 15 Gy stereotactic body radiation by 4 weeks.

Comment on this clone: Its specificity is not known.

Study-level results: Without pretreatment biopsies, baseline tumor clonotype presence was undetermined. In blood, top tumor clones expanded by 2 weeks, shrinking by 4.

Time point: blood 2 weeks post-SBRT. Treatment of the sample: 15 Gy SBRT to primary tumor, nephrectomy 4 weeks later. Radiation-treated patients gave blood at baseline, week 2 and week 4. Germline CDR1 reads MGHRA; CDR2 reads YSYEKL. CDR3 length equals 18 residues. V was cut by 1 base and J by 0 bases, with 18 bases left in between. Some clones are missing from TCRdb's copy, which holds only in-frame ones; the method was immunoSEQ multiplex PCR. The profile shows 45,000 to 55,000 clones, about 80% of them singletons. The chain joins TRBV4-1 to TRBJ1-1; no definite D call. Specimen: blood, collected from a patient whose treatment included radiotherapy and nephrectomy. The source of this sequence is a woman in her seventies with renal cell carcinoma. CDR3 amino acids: CASSQAVFGVGMNTEAFF. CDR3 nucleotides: TGCGCCAGCAGCCAAGCAGTCTTCGGGGTGGGGATGAACACTGAAGCTTTCTTT.